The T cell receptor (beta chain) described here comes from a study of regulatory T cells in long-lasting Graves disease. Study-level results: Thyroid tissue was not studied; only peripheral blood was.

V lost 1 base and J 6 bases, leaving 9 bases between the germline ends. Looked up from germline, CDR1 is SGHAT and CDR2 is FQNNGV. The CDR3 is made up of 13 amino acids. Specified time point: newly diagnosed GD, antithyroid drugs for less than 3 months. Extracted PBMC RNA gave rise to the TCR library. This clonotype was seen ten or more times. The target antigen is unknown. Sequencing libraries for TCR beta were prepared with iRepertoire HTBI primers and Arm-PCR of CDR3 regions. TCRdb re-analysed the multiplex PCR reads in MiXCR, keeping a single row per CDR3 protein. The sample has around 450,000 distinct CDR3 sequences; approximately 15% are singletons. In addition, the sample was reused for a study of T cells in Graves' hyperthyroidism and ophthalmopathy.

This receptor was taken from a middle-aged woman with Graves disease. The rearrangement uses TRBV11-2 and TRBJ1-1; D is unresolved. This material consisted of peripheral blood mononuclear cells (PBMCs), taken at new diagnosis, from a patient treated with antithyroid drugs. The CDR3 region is CASSLVGSAEAFF. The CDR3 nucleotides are TGTGCCAGCAGCTTAGTAGGGTCAGCTGAAGCTTTCTTT.